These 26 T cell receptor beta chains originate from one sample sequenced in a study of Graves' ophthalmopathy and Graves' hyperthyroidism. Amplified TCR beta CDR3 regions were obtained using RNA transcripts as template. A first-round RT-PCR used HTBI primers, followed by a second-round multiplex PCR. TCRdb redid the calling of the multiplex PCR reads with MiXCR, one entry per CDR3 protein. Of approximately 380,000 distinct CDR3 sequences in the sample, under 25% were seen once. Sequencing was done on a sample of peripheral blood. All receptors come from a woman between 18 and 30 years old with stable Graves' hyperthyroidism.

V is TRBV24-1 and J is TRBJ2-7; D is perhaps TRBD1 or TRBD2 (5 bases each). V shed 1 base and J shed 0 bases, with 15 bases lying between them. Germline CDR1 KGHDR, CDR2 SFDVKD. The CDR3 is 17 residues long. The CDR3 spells CATSDLRGPASSYEQYF. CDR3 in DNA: TGTGCCACCAGTGATTTAAGGGGACCCGCGAGCTCCTACGAGCAGTACTTC.

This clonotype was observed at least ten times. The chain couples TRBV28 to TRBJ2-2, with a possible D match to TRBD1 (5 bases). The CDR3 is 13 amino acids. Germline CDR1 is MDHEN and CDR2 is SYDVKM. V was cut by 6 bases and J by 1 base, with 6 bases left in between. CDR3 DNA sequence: TGTGCCAGCAGACAGGTGAACACCGGGGAGCTGTTTTTT. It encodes CASRQVNTGELFF.

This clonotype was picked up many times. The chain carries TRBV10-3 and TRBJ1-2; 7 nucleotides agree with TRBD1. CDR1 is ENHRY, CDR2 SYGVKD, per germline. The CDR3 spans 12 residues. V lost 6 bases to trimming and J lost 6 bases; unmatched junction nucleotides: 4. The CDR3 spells CAIRTQGDGYTF. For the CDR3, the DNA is TGTGCCATCAGGACCCAGGGGGATGGCTACACCTTC.

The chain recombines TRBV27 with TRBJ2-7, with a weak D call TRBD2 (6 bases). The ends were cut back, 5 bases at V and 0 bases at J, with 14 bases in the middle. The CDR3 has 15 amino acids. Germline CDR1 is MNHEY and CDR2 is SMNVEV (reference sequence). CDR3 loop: CASSRAASDSYEQYF. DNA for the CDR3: TGTGCCAGCAGTAGGGCCGCTAGCGACTCCTACGAGCAGTACTTC.

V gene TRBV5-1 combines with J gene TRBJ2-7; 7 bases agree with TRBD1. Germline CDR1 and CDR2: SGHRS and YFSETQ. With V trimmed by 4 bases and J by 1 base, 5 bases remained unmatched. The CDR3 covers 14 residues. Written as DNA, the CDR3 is TGCGCCAGCAGCCGCCAGACAGGGTCCTACGAGCAGTACTTC. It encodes CASSRQTGSYEQYF. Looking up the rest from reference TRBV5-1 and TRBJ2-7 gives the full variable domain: KAGVTQTPRYLIKTRGQQVTLSCSPISGHRSVSWYQQTPGQGLQFLFEYFSETQRNKGNFPGRFSGRQFSNSRSEMNVSTLELGDSALYLCASSRQTGSYEQYFGPGTRLTVT.

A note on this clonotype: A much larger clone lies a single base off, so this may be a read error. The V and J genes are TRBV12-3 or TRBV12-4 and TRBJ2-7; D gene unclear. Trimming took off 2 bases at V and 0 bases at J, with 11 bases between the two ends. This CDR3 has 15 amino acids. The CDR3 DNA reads TGTGCCAGCAGTTTAACGTACATAAACTCCTACGAGCAGTACTTC. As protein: CASSLTYINSYEQYF.

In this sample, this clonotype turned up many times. The CDR3 sequence: CASSLSSLAKNIQYF. Written as DNA, the CDR3 is TGTGCCAGCAGCTTATCGTCGCTAGCCAAAAACATTCAGTACTTC. The chain has TRBV7-2 and TRBJ2-4; D uncertain. CDR1 and CDR2 (germline): SGHTA, FQGNSA. The CDR3 has 15 residues. V was pared by 2 bases and J by 0 bases, with 8 bases between.

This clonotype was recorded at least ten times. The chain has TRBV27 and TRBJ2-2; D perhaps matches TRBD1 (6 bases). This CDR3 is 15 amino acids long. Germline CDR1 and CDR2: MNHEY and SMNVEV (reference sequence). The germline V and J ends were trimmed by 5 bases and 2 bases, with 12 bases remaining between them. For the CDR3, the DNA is TGTGCCAGCAGTCCACCGGGACACAACACCGGGGAGCTGTTTTTT. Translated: CASSPPGHNTGELFF.

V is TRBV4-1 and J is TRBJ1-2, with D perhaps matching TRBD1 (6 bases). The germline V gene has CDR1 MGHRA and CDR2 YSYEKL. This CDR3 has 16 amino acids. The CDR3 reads CVCSQDLTRGAGGYTF. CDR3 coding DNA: TGCGTCTGCAGCCAAGACCTAACTCGGGGGGCCGGTGGCTACACCTTC.

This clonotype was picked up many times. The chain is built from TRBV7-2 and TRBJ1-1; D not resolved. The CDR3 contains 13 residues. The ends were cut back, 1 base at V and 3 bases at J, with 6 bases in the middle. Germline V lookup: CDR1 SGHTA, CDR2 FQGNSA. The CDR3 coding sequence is TGTGCCAGCAGCTTAGATGGGCACACTGAAGCTTTCTTT. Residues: CASSLDGHTEAFF.

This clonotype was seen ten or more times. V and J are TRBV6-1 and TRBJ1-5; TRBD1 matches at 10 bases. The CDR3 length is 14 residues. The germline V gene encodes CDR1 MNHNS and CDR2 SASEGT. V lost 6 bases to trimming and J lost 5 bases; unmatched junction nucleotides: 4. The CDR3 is CASRGQGTHQPQHF. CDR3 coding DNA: TGTGCCAGCAGGGGACAGGGGACCCATCAGCCCCAGCATTTT.

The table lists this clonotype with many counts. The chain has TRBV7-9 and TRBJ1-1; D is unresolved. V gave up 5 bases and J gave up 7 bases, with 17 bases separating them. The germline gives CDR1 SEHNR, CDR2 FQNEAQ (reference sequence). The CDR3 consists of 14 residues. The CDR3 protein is CASSVPAKPNEAFF. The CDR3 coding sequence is TGTGCCAGCAGCGTCCCCGCTAAGCCTAATGAAGCTTTCTTT.

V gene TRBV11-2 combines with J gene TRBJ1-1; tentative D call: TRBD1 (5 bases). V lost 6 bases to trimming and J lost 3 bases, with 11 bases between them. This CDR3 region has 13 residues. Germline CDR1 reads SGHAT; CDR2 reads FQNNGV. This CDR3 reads CASSSEGYTEAFF. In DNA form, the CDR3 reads TGTGCCAGCAGTTCCGAGGGGTACACTGAAGCTTTCTTT.

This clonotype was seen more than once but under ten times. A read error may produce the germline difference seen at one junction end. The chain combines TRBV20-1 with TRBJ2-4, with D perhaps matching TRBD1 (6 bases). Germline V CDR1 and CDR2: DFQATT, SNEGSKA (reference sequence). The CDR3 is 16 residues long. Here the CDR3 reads CSAIGSRDIMRDIKYF. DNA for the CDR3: TGCAGTGCTATTGGGTCCCGGGATATTATGAGGGACATTAAGTACTTC.

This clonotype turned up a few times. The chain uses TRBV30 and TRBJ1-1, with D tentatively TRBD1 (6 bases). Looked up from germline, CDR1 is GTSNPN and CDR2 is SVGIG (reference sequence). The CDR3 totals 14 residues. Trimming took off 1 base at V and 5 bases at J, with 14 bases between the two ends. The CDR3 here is CAWSAELQGTEAFF. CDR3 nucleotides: TGTGCCTGGAGTGCGGAACTCCAGGGGACTGAAGCTTTCTTT. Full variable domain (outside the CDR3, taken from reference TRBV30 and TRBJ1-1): SQTIHQWPATLVQPVGSPLSLECTVEGTSNPNLYWYRQAAGRGLQLLFYSVGIGQISSEVPQNLSASRPQDRQFILSSKKLLLSDSGFYLCAWSAELQGTEAFFGQGTRLTVV.

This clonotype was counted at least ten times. This CDR3 reads CATSSSYKGGEGNYEQYF. In DNA form, the CDR3 reads TGTGCCACCAGCAGTAGCTATAAGGGTGGGGAAGGGAACTACGAGCAGTACTTC. The V and J genes are TRBV15 and TRBJ2-7; D is ambiguous. This CDR3 has 18 amino acids. Germline V gene sequence: CDR1 LNHNV, CDR2 YYDKDF (reference sequence). Trimming removed 3 bases at V and 3 bases at J, with 24 bases between.

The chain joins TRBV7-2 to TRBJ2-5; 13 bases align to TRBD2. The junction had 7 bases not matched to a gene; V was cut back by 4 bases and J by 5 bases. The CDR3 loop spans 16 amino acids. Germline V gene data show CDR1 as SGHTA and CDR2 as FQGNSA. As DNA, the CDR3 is TGTGCCAGCAGCTCCCGGACTAGCGGGAGTTGGGAGACCCAGTACTTC. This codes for CASSSRTSGSWETQYF.

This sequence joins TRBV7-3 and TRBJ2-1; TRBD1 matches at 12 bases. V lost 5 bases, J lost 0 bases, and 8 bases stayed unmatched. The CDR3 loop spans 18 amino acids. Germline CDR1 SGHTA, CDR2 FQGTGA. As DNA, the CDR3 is TGTGCCAGCAGCGACGGGACAGGGGGCCTAAGCTCCTACAATGAGCAGTTCTTC. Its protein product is CASSDGTGGLSSYNEQFF. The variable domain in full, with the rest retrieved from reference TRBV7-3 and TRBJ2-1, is GAGVSQTPSNKVTEKGKYVELRCDPISGHTALYWYRQSLGQGPEFLIYFQGTGAADDSGLPNDRFFAVRPEGSVSTLKIQRTERGDSAVYLCASSDGTGGLSSYNEQFFGPGTRLTVL.

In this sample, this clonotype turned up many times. The CDR3 reads CASSKAGNQPQHF. CDR3 coding DNA: TGTGCCAGCAGCAAGGCAGGGAATCAGCCCCAGCATTTT. This chain joins TRBV7-2 and TRBJ1-5, with a tentative D call TRBD1 (5 bases). The CDR3 runs to 13 residues. V lost 5 bases and J 4 bases, leaving 9 bases between the germline ends. Looked up from germline, CDR1 is SGHTA and CDR2 is FQGNSA.

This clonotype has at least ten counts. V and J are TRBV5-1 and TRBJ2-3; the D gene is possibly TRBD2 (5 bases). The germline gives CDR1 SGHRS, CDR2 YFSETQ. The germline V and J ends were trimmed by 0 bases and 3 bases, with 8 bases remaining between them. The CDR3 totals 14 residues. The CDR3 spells CASSLAGDTDTQYF. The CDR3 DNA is TGCGCCAGCAGCTTGGCCGGGGATACAGATACGCAGTATTTT.

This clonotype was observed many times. The CDR3 loop reads CASSPSGPNTGELFF. The CDR3 nucleotides read TGCGCCAGCAGCCCTAGCGGCCCTAACACCGGGGAGCTGTTTTTT. V usage is TRBV5-1 and J usage is TRBJ2-2; 7 bases match TRBD2. V trimming: 4 bases; J trimming: 2 bases; junction bases outside the gene matches: 5. CDR1 and CDR2 (germline): SGHRS, YFSETQ. There are 15 residues in the CDR3.

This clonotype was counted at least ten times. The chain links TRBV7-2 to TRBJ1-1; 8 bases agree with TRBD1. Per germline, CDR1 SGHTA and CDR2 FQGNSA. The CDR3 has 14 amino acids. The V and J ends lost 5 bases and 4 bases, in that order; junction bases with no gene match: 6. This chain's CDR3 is CASSPQGARTEAFF. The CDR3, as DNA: TGTGCCAGCAGCCCTCAGGGGGCGCGCACTGAAGCTTTCTTT.

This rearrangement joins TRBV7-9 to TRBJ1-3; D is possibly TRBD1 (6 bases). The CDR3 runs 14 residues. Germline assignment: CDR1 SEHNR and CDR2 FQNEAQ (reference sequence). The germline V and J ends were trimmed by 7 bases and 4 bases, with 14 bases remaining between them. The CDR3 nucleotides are TGTGCCAGCACAACCGGGACACGCGGAAACACCATATATTTT. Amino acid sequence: CASTTGTRGNTIYF.

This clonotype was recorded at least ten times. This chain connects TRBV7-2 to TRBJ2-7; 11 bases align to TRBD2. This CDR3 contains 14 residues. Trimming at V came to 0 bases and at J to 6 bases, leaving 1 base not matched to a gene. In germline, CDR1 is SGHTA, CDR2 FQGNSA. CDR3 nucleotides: TGTGCCAGCAGCTTAGCTAGCGGGAGGGGCGAGCAGTACTTC. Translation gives CASSLASGRGEQYF.

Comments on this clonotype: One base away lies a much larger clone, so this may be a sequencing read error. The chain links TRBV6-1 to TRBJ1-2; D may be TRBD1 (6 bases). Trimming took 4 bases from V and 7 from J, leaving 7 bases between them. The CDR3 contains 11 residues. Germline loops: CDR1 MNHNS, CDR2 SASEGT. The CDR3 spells CASSVGGGYTF. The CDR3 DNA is TGTGCCAGCAGTGTAGGGGGTGGCTACACCTTC.

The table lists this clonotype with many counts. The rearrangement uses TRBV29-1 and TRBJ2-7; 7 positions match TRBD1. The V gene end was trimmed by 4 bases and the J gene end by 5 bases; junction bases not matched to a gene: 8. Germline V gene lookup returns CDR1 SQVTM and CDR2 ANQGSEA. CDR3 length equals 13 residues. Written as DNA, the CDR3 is TGCAGCGTTGCCGCGACAGGGAGCAACGAGCAGTACTTC. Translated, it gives CSVAATGSNEQYF.